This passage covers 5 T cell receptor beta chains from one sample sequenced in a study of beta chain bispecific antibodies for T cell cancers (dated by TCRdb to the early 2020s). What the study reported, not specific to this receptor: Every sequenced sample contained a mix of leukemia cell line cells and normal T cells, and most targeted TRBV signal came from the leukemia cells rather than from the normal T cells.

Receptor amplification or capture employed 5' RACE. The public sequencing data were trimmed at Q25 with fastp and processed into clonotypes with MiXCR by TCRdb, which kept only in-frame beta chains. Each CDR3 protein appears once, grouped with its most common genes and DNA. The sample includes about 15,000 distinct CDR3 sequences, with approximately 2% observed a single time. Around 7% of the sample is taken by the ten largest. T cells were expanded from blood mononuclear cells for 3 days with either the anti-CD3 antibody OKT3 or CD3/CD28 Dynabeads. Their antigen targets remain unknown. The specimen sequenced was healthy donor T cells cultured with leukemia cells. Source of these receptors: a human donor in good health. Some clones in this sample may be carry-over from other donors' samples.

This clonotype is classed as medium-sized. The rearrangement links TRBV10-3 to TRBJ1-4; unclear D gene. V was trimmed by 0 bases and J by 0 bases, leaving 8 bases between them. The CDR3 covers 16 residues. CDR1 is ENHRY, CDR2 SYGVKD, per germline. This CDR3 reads CAISESYQATNEKLFF. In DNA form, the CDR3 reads TGTGCCATCAGTGAGTCTTACCAGGCAACTAATGAAAAACTGTTTTTT.

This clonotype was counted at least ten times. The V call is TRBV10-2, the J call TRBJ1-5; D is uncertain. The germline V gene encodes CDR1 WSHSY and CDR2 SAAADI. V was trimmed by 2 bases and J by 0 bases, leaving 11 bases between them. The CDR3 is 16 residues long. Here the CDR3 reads CASSEGPQISNQPQHF. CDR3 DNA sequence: TGCGCCAGCAGTGAGGGTCCACAGATTAGCAATCAGCCCCAGCATTTT.

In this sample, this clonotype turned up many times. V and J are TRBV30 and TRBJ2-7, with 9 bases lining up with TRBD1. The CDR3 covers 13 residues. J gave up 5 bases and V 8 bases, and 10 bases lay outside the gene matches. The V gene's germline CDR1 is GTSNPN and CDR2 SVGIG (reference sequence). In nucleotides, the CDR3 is TGTGCCAGCCGAGGACAGGGGAGCCACGAGCAGTACTTC. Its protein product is CASRGQGSHEQYF.

CDR3 loop: CASSMAGAYEQYF. Here the CDR3 DNA reads TGTGCCAGTAGTATGGCAGGGGCCTACGAGCAGTACTTC. The J gene is TRBJ2-7, the V gene TRBV19; weak D call: TRBD1 (6 bases). Germline V gene sequence: CDR1 LNHDA, CDR2 SQIVND (reference sequence). This CDR3 is built from 13 residues. V was shortened by 3 bases and J by 2 bases, with 8 bases between the two germline ends.

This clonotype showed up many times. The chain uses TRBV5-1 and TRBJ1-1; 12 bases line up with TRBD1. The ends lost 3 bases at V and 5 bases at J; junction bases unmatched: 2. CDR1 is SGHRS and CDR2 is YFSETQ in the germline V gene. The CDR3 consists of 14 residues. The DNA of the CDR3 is TGCGCCAGCAGCTGGGGACAGGGGGCGACTGAAGCTTTCTTT. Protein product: CASSWGQGATEAFF.